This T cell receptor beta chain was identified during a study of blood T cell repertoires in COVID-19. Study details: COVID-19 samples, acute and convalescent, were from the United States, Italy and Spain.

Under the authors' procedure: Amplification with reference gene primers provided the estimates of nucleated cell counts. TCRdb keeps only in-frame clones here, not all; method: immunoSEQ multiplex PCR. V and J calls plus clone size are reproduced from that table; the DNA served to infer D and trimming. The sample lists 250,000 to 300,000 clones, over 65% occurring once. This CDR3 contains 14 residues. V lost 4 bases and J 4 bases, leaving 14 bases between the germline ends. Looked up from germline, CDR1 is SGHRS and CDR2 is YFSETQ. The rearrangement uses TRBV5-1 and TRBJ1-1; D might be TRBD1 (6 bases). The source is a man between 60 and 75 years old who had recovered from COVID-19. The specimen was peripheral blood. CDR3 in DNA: TGCGCCAGCAGCCTAACAGGGTTCGGCACTGAAGCTTTCTTT. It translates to CASSLTGFGTEAFF.